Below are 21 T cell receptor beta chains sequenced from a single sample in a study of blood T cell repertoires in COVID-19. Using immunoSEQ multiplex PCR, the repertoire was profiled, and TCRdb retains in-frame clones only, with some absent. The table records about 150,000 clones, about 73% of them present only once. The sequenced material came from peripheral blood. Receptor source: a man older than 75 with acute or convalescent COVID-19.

CDR3 DNA sequence: TGTGCCTGGAGTCCACAGGGGGTAATCCGGGAAAAACTGTTTTTT. Its protein is CAWSPQGVIREKLFF. The chain carries TRBV30 and TRBJ1-4; 8 bases are a match to TRBD1. The ends lost 2 bases at V and 8 bases at J; junction bases unmatched: 10. Germline-derived CDR1 and CDR2 are GTSNPN and SVGIG (reference sequence). The CDR3 contains 15 residues.

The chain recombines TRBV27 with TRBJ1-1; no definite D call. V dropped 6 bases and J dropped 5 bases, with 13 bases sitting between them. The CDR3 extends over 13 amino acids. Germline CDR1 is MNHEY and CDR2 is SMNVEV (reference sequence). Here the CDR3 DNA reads TGTGCCAGCAGCTTAAGTCGCGGGACTGAAGCTTTCTTT. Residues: CASSLSRGTEAFF.

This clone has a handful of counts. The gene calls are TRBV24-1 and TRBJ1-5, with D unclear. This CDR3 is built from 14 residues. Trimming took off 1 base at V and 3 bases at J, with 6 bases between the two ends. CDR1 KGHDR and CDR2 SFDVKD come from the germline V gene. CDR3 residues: CATSDFGHNQPQHF. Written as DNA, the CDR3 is TGTGCCACCAGTGATTTTGGGCACAATCAGCCCCAGCATTTT.

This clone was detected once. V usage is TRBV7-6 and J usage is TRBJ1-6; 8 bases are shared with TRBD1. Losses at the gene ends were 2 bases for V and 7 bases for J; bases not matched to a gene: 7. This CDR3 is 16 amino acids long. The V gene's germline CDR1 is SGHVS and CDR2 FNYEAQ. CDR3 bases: TGTGCCAGCAGCTTAAATGAAGGGACAGGCAATTCACCCCTCCACTTT. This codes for CASSLNEGTGNSPLHF.

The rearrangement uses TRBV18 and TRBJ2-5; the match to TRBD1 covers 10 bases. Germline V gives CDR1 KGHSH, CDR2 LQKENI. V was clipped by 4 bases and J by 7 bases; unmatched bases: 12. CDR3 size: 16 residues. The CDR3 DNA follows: TGTGCCAGCTCACTAAAGACAGGGGGCCAGAGGACGACCCAGTACTTC. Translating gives CASSLKTGGQRTTQYF.

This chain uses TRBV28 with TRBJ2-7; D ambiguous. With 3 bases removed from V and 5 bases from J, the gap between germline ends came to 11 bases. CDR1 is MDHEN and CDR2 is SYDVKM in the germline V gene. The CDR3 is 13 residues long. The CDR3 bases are TGTGCCAGCAGTTTGTCAGGCATGGACGAGCAGTACGTC. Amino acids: CASSLSGMDEQYV.

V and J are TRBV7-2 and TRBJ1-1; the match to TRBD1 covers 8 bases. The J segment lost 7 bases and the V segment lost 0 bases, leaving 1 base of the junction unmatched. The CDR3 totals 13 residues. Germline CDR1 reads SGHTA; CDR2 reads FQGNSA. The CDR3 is CASSLAGTGEAFF. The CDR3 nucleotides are TGTGCCAGCAGCTTAGCTGGGACAGGTGAAGCTTTCTTT.

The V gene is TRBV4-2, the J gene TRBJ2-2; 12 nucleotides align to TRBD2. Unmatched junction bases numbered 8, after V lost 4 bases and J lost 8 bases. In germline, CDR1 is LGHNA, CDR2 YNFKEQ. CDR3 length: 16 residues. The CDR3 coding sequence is TGTGCCAGCAGCCCCATGCTAGCGGGGGGGGCGGGGGAGCTGTTTTTT. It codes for CASSPMLAGGAGELFF.

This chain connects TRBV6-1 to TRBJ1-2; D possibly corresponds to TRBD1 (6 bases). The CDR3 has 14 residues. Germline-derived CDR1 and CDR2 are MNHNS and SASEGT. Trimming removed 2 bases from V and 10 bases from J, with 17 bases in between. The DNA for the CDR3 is TGTGCCAGCAGTGAACACACAGGGAATATCGACTACACCTTC. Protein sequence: CASSEHTGNIDYTF.

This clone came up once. Here the CDR3 reads CASSGTHNEQFF. Here the CDR3 DNA reads TGTGCCAGCAGCGGGACTCACAATGAGCAGTTCTTC. The rearrangement links TRBV6-5 to TRBJ2-1, with a tentative D call TRBD2 (6 bases). Germline CDR1 reads MNHEY; CDR2 reads SVGAGI. The V and J ends lost 6 bases and 5 bases respectively, with 8 bases between them. This CDR3 region has 12 residues.

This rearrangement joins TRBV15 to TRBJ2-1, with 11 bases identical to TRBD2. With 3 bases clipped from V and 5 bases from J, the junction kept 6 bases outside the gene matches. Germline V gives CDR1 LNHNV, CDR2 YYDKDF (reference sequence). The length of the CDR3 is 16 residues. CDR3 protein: CATSRGGTSGDNEQFF. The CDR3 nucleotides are TGTGCCACCAGCAGGGGAGGGACTAGCGGTGACAATGAGCAGTTCTTC.

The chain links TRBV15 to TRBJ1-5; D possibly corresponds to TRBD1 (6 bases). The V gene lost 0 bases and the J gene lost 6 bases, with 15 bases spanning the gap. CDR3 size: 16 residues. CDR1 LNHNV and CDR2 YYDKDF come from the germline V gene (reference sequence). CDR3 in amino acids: CATSRDRRGGSQPQHF. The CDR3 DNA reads TGTGCCACCAGCAGAGATCGACGGGGGGGCAGTCAGCCCCAGCATTTT.

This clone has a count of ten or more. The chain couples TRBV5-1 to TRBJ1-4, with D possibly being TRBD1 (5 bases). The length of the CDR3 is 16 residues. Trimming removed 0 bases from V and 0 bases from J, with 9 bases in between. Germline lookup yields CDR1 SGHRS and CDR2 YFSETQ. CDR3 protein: CASSLAGGSTNEKLFF. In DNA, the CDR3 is TGCGCCAGCAGCTTGGCCGGGGGATCAACTAATGAAAAACTGTTTTTT.

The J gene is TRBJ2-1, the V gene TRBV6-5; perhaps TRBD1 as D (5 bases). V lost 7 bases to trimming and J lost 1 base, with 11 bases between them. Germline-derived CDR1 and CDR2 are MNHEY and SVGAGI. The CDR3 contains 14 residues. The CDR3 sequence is CASNRPKSYNEQFF. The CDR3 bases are TGTGCCAGCAACAGGCCGAAGTCCTACAATGAGCAGTTCTTC.

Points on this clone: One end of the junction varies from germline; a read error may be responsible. In DNA form, the CDR3 reads TGCGCCAGCAGACAAGAGGTCGCAGGGCAACATACGCAGTATTTT. Its translation: CASRQEVAGQHTQYF. The chain recombines TRBV4-1 with TRBJ2-3; the D gene is possibly TRBD1 (5 bases). CDR1 and CDR2 (germline): MGHRA, YSYEKL. This CDR3 contains 15 residues.

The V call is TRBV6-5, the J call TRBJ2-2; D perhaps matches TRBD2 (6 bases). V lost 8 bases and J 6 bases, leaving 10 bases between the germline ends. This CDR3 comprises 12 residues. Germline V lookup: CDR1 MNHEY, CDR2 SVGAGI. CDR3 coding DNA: TGTGCCAGCCTGGGGGGTCCCGGGGAGCTGTTTTTT. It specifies CASLGGPGELFF.

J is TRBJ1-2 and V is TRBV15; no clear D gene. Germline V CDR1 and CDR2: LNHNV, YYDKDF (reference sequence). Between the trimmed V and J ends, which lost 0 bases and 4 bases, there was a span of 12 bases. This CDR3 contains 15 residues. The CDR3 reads CATSRDNGEGYGYTF. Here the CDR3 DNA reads TGTGCCACCAGCAGAGATAACGGGGAGGGCTATGGCTACACCTTC.

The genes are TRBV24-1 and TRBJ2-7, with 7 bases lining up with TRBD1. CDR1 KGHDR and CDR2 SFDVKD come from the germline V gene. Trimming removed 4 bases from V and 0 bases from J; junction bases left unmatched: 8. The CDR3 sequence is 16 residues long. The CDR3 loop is CATSDFDRASSYEQYV. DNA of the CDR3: TGTGCCACCAGTGACTTCGACAGGGCGAGCTCCTACGAGCAGTACGTC.

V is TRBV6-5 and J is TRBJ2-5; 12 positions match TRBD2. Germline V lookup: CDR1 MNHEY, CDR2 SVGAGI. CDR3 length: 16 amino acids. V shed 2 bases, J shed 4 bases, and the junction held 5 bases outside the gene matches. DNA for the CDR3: TGTGCCAGCAGTTACATGACTAGCGGGGGAGGAGAGACCCAGTACTTC. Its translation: CASSYMTSGGGETQYF.

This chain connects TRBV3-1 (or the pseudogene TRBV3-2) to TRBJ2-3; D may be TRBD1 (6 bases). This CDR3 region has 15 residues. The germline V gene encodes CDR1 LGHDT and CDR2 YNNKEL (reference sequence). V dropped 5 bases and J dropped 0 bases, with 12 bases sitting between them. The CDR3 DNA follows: TGTGCCAGCAGCTGGACAGCCTCTAGCACAGATACGCAGTATTTT. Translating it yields CASSWTASSTDTQYF.

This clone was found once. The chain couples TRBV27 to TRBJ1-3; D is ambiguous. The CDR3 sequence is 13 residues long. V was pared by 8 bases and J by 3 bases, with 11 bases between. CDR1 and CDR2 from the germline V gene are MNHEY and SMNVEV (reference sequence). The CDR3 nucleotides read TGTGCCAGCGGAAAAGCGTATGGAAACACCATATATTTT. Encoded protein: CASGKAYGNTIYF.